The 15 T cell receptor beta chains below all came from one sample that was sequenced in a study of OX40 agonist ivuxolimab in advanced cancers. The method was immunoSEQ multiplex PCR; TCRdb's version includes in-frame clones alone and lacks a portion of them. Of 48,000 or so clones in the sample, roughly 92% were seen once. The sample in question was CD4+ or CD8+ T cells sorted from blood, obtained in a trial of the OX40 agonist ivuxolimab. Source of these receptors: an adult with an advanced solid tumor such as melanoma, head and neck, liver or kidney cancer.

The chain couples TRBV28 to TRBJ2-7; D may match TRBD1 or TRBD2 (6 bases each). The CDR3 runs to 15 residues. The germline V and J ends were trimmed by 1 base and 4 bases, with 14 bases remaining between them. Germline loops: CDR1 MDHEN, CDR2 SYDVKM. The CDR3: CASSLLSGGGYEQYF. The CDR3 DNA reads TGTGCCAGCAGTTTATTGAGCGGAGGGGGTTACGAGCAGTACTTC.

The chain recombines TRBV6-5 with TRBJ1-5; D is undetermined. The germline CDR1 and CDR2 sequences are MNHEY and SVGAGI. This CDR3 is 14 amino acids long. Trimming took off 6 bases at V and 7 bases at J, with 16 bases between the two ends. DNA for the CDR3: TGTGCCAGCAGCACTACCGGGGTAGAACAGCCCCAGCATTTT. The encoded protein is CASSTTGVEQPQHF.

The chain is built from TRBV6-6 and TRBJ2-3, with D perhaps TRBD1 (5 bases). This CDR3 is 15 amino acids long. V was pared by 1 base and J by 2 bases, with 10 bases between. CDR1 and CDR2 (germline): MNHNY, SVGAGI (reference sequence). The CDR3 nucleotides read TGTGCCAGCAGTTACTATAGGACACTCACAGATACGCAGTATTTT. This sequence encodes CASSYYRTLTDTQYF.

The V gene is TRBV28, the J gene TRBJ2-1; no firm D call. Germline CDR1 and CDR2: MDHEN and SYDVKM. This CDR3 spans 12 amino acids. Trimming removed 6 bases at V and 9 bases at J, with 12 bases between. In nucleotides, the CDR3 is TGTGCCAGCAGCTCTCGCGTCGGTGAGCAGTTCTTC. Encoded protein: CASSSRVGEQFF. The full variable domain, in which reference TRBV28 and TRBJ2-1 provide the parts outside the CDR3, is DVKVTQSSRYLVKRTGEKVFLECVQDMDHENMFWYRQDPGLGLRLIYFSYDVKMKEKGDIPEGYSVSREKKERFSLILESASTNQTSMYLCASSSRVGEQFFGPGTRLTVL.

The chain's CDR3 is CASSQRVVAADNHYEQYF. DNA of the CDR3: TGCGCCAGCAGCCAAAGAGTCGTAGCGGCTGATAACCACTACGAGCAGTACTTC. The V and J genes are TRBV4-1 and TRBJ2-7; D possibly corresponds to TRBD2 (6 bases). This CDR3 is built from 18 residues. Germline CDR1 MGHRA, CDR2 YSYEKL. V shed 2 bases and J shed 3 bases, with 23 bases lying between them.

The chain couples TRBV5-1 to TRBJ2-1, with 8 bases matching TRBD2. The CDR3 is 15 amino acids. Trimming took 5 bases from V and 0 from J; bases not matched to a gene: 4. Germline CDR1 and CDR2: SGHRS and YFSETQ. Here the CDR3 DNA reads TGCGCCAGCAGGGTAGCGGGAAGCTCCTACAATGAGCAGTTCTTC. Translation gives CASRVAGSSYNEQFF.

CDR3: CASSAFWESSYNEQFF. CDR3 in DNA: TGTGCCAGCAGTGCCTTCTGGGAGAGCTCCTACAATGAGCAGTTCTTC. This chain uses TRBV25-1 with TRBJ2-1; possible D gene TRBD2, 5 bases. This CDR3 has 16 amino acids. The germline V gene has CDR1 MGHDK and CDR2 SYGVNS. The V gene lost 4 bases and the J gene lost 0 bases, with 13 bases spanning the gap.

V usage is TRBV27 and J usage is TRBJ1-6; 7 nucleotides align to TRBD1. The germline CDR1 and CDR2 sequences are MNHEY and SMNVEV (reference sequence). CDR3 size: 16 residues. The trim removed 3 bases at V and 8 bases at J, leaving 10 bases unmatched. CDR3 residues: CASSLFNTGAYSPLHF. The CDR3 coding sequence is TGTGCCAGCAGTTTGTTTAACACAGGGGCGTATTCACCCCTCCACTTT.

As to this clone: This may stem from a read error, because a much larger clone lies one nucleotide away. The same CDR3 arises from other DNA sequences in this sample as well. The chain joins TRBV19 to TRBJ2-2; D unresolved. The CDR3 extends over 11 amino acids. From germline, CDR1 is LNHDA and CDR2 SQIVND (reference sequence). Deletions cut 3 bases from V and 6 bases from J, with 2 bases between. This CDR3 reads CASSISGELFF. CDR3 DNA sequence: TGTGCCAGTAGTATTTCCGGGGAGCTGTTTTTT.

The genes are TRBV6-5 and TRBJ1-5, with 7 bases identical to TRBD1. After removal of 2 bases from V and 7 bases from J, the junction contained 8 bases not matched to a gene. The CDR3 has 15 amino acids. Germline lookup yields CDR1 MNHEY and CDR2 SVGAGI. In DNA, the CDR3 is TGTGCCAGCAGTTACAACCAGGGGGAGGGACAGCCCCAGCATTTT. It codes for CASSYNQGEGQPQHF.

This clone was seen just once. The CDR3: CASSFRRGTYEQYF. CDR3 DNA sequence: TGTGCCAGCAGTTTTAGGCGGGGAACCTACGAGCAGTACTTC. The chain employs TRBV28 and TRBJ2-7, with D perhaps TRBD2 (6 bases). The CDR3 sequence is 14 residues long. The germline CDR1 and CDR2 sequences are MDHEN and SYDVKM. Trimming shortened V by 3 bases and J by 2 bases, and 11 bases separated the two germline ends.

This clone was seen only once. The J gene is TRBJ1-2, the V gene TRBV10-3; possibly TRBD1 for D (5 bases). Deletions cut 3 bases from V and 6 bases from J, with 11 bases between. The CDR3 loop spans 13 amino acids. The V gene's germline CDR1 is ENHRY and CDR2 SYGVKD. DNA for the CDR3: TGTGCCATCAGTGATGAGGGGCCCGATGGCTACACCTTC. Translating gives CAISDEGPDGYTF.

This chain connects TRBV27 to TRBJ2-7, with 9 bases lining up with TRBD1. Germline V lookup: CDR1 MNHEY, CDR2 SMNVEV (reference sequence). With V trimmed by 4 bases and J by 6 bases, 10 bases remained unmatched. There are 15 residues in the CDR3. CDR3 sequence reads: CASSYPGTGRREQYF. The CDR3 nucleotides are TGTGCCAGCAGTTACCCCGGGACAGGGAGGCGCGAGCAGTACTTC.

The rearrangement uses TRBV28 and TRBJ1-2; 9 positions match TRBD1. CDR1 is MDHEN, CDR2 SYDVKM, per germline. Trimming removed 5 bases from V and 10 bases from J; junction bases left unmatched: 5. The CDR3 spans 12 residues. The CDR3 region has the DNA TGTGCCAGCAGTCCGGGACAGGGAGTCTACACCTTC. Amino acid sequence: CASSPGQGVYTF.

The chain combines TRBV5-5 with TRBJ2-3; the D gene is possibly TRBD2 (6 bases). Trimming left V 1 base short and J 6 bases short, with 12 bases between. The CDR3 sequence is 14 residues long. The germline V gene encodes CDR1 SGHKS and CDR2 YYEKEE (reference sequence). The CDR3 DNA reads TGTGCCAGCAGCTTGCGGGAGTTCACGGATACGCAGTATTTT. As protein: CASSLREFTDTQYF.